The next 5 T cell receptor beta chains were all read from a single sample in a study of cytomegalovirus exposure and HLA in healthy donors. 13 Jbeta primers and 60 Vbeta primers were used for the PCR. The repertoire was sequenced with immunoSEQ multiplex PCR; TCRdb's copy has only in-frame clones and lacks some. This table has about 110,000 clones, 76% appearing once. Sequenced input: PBMCs. The receptors were gathered from a woman aged 45-60 years in good health and CMV-seropositive.

The chain is built from TRBV5-1 and TRBJ2-7; 10 bases are shared with TRBD2. The V segment lost 2 bases and the J segment 3 bases; nucleotides outside the gene matches: 2. CDR1 SGHRS and CDR2 YFSETQ come from the germline V gene. The CDR3 has 14 amino acids. CDR3 nucleotide sequence: TGCGCCAGCAGCTTAGGGACTAGCGACTACGAGCAGTACTTC. Protein: CASSLGTSDYEQYF. Full variable domain (missing parts from reference TRBV5-1 and TRBJ2-7): KAGVTQTPRYLIKTRGQQVTLSCSPISGHRSVSWYQQTPGQGLQFLFEYFSETQRNKGNFPGRFSGRQFSNSRSEMNVSTLELGDSALYLCASSLGTSDYEQYFGPGTRLTVT.

Comment on this clone: A read error may produce the germline difference seen at one junction end. The genes are TRBV4-3 and TRBJ2-6; 7 bases fit TRBD2. The CDR3 length is 21 residues. Germline assignment: CDR1 LGHNA and CDR2 YSLEER. CDR3 region: CASSQDWGGGAATSGANGLTF. In nucleotides, the CDR3 is TGCGCCAGCAGCCAAGATTGGGGGGGAGGAGCGGCGACCTCTGGGGCCAACGGCCTGACTTTC.

V and J are TRBV28 and TRBJ1-1; tentative D call: TRBD1 (5 bases). Trimming took 6 bases from V and 5 from J, leaving 7 bases between them. Germline CDR1 is MDHEN and CDR2 is SYDVKM. CDR3 length equals 11 residues. CDR3 loop: CASRAGTEAFF. The CDR3 nucleotides are TGTGCCAGCAGGGCAGGGACTGAAGCTTTCTTT. Looking up the rest from reference TRBV28 and TRBJ1-1 gives the full variable domain: DVKVTQSSRYLVKRTGEKVFLECVQDMDHENMFWYRQDPGLGLRLIYFSYDVKMKEKGDIPEGYSVSREKKERFSLILESASTNQTSMYLCASRAGTEAFFGQGTRLTVV.

The genes are TRBV19 and TRBJ2-5; 9 nucleotides agree with TRBD2. Germline assignment: CDR1 LNHDA and CDR2 SQIVND (reference sequence). Trimming cost V 5 bases and J 5 bases; bases outside gene matches: 9. The CDR3 contains 15 residues. The CDR3 DNA follows: TGTGCCAGTAGTCCGCGGGAGGGCCGAAGGGAGACCCAGTACTTC. Protein product: CASSPREGRRETQYF.

The rearrangement joins TRBV13 to TRBJ1-1; possibly TRBD1 for D (6 bases). This CDR3 comprises 14 residues. Germline-derived CDR1 and CDR2 are PRHDT and FYEKMQ (reference sequence). V lost 3 bases to trimming and J lost 2 bases, with 10 bases between them. The CDR3 nucleotides read TGTGCCAGCAGCTTCCAACAGGGAAACACTGAAGCTTTCTTT. It specifies CASSFQQGNTEAFF.